This TCR beta chain was sequenced in a study of blood T cell repertoires in COVID-19. Overall study context: COVID-19 samples collected from the United States, Italy and Spain covered acute and convalescent phases.

Measured with immunoSEQ multiplex PCR; TCRdb has only the in-frame clones, and not every one. The data show 150,000 to 200,000 clones, about 86% seen once. Germline CDR1 reads MNHEY; CDR2 reads SVGAGI. The CDR3 length is 14 residues. Deletions cut 8 bases from V and 4 bases from J, with 14 bases between. Sequenced sample: peripheral blood. V gene TRBV6-5 combines with J gene TRBJ2-2; a possible D gene is TRBD1 (6 bases). The sequence was obtained from a man aged 50 to 59 with active or convalescent COVID-19. CDR3 amino acids: CASPGQGSTGELFF. The CDR3 coding sequence is TGTGCCAGCCCCGGGCAGGGGAGCACCGGGGAGCTGTTTTTT.